The 5 T cell receptor beta chains below all came from one sample that was sequenced in a study of T cells in localized non-small cell lung cancer. The table came from immunoSEQ multiplex PCR; TCRdb's copy has only in-frame clones and leaves some out. The top ten clones hold around 25% of a sample with just over 3,000 clones, roughly a quarter of them seen once. This specimen was lung tumor tissue, taken before any cancer treatment. These receptors all come from a woman aged 40 to 75 with stage I lung adenocarcinoma.

V is TRBV12-5 and J is TRBJ2-1, with 13 nucleotides matching TRBD2. Per germline, CDR1 LGHNT and CDR2 FRNRAP. The CDR3 is made up of 18 amino acids. After removal of 2 bases from V and 3 bases from J, the junction contained 7 bases not matched to a gene. CDR3 protein: CASGLPTGLAGVYNEQFF. CDR3 DNA sequence: TGTGCTAGTGGTTTGCCGACCGGACTAGCGGGGGTCTACAATGAGCAGTTCTTC.

Within the sample, this clone is medium-sized. V gene TRBV6-8 combines with J gene TRBJ2-1; 9 positions match TRBD1. Germline V gives CDR1 MNHGY, CDR2 SAAAGT. This CDR3 contains 16 residues. V gave up 1 base and J gave up 4 bases; unmatched junction bases: 5. The CDR3 DNA is TGTGCCAGCAGTTACTTGGGACAGGGCCCTTACAATGAGCAGTTCTTC. Translation: CASSYLGQGPYNEQFF.

By frequency in the sample, this clone is medium-sized. This chain joins TRBV11-3 and TRBJ1-2; D not resolved. This CDR3 comprises 15 residues. V was shortened by 1 base and J by 0 bases, with 9 bases between the two germline ends. Germline CDR1 is SGHNT and CDR2 is YENEEA. CDR3 in DNA: TGTGCCAGCAGCTTAGGGCACCGAACTAACTATGGCTACACCTTC. Translating it yields CASSLGHRTNYGYTF. Full variable domain (remainder filled in from reference TRBV11-3 and TRBJ1-2): EAGVVQSPRYKIIEKKQPVAFWCNPISGHNTLYWYLQNLGQGPELLIRYENEEAVDDSQLPKDRFSAERLKGVDSTLKIQPAELGDSAVYLCASSLGHRTNYGYTFGSGTRLTVV.

This chain links TRBV29-1 with TRBJ2-5; no definite D call. V dropped 4 bases and J dropped 5 bases, with 11 bases sitting between them. The V gene's germline CDR1 is SQVTM and CDR2 ANQGSEA. This CDR3 is built from 12 residues. CDR3 DNA: TGCAGCGTTGGGCCGATTGGGGAGACCCAGTACTTC. Encoded protein: CSVGPIGETQYF.

The sample holds a few counts of this clone. In nucleotides, the CDR3 is TGTGCCAGCAGCTTAGGAGGTCTGAACACTGAAGCTTTCTTT. Its protein product is CASSLGGLNTEAFF. This chain uses TRBV11-3 with TRBJ1-1; D gene uncertain. Trimming removed 1 base at V and 0 bases at J, with 6 bases between. Looked up from germline, CDR1 is SGHNT and CDR2 is YENEEA. The CDR3 is 14 residues long.